The count of the clone carrying this T cell receptor beta chain is one. Its antigen remains unidentified. CD8+ and CD4+ T cells circulating in blood were sequenced for TCR beta. Through negative isolation, CD4+ and CD8+ T cells were obtained, while TEMRA cells were enriched using FACS. The CDR3 loop spans 17 amino acids. Deletions cut 2 bases from V and 0 bases from J, with 14 bases between. From germline, CDR1 is MGHRA and CDR2 YSYEKL. The data derive from a study of CD8 T cells in Susac syndrome. General study points: Clonal expansion of Susac CD8+ cells peaked in TEMRA cells, and it also peaked in active patients.

RNA was extracted with the RNeasy kit, and a quantity of roughly 0.5 to 1 ug was reverse transcribed using random hexamers. The TCR beta CDR3 was amplified by immunoSEQ multiplex PCR across 54 Vbeta, 13 Jbeta. TCRdb re-called the immunoSEQ multiplex PCR reads with MiXCR, one entry per CDR3 protein. The data hold 80,000 or so distinct CDR3 sequences, with approximately 94% observed a single time. This chain links TRBV4-1 with TRBJ1-3, with no clear D. Sequenced material: CD8+ T cells from PBMCs. This clonotype originated in a human donor with Susac syndrome. CDR3 coding DNA: TGCGCCAGCAGCCAATCCGGGGTACCCGTCTCTGGAAACACCATATATTTT. Its translation: CASSQSGVPVSGNTIYF.